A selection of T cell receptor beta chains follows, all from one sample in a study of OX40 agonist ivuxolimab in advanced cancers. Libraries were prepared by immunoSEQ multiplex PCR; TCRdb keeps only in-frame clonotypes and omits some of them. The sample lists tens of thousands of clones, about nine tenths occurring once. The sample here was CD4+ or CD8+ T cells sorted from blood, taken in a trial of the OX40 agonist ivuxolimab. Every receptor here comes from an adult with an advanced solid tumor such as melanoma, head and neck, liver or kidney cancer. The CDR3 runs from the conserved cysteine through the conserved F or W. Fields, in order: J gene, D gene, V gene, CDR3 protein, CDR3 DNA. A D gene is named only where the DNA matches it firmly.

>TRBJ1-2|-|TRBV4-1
CASSQDWSYGYTF
TGCGCCAGCAGCCAAGATTGGTCCTATGGCTACACCTTC
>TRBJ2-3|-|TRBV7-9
CASSFNQDTQYF
TGTGCCAGCAGCTTTAACCAAGATACGCAGTATTTT
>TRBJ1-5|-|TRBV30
CALGAGGNQPQHF
TGTGCCCTTGGAGCGGGGGGCAATCAGCCCCAGCATTTT
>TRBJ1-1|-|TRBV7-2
CASSLGAGNTEAFF
TGTGCCAGCAGCTTAGGGGCCGGAAACACTGAAGCTTTCTTT
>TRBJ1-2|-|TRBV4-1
CASSQVHTIGGPNYGYTF
TGCGCCAGCAGCCAAGTTCATACAATCGGAGGGCCTAACTATGGCTACACCTTC
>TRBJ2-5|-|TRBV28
CASSPSETQYF
TGTGCCAGCAGCCCCTCAGAGACCCAGTACTTC
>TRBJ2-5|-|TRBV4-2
CASSQVEIGAAQYF
TGTGCCAGCAGCCAAGTTGAGATAGGGGCGGCCCAGTACTTC
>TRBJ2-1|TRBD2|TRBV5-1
CASSPGLAGLSSYNEQFF
TGCGCCAGCAGCCCAGGACTAGCGGGATTAAGCTCCTACAATGAGCAGTTCTTC
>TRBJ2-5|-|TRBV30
CAWSVRGTSSKTQYF
TGTGCCTGGAGTGTACGGGGGACCTCGTCAAAGACCCAGTACTTC